Listed here is a single TCR beta chain. This CDR3 is built from 14 residues. CDR1 and CDR2 from the germline V gene are LGHDT and YNNKEL (reference sequence). Between the trimmed V and J ends, which lost 3 bases and 2 bases, there was a span of 10 bases. The data are from a study of patients and donors after allogeneic stem cell transplantation. TCRdb re-called the RT-PCR reads with MiXCR, one entry per CDR3 protein. The table records hundreds of thousands of distinct CDR3 sequences, 35% to 45% of them present only once. The sample consisted of blood, either unsorted or a sorted T cell fraction (not recorded which). V usage is TRBV3-1 and J usage is TRBJ1-2; perhaps TRBD1 as D (6 bases). The clonotype originates from a human donor who was either an allogeneic HSCT recipient or a stem cell or donor lymphocyte infusion donor (not recorded which). It is not recorded whose cells these are; they may come from a transplant donor. The CDR3 DNA reads TGTGCCAGCAGCCAGTCAGGGGCCAACTATGGCTACACCTTC. Residues: CASSQSGANYGYTF. The full variable domain, in which reference TRBV3-1 and TRBJ1-2 provide the parts outside the CDR3, is DTAVSQTPKYLVTQMGNDKSIKCEQNLGHDTMYWYKQDSKKFLKIMFSYNNKELIINETVPNRFSPKSPDKAHLNLHINSLELGDSAVYFCASSQSGANYGYTFGSGTRLTVV.